This entry lists 26 T cell receptor beta chains sequenced from one sample in a study of response to subunit inactivated influenza vaccine (dated by TCRdb to between 2017 and 2018). The library was made by RT-PCR. These reads were obtained on an Illumina HiSeq 2500. Using fastp trimming at Q25 and MiXCR clonotype assembly, TCRdb reanalyzed the public sequencing data and kept in-frame beta chains. Merged by CDR3 protein, the rows form single entries marked with the most common genes and DNA. The sample table shows about 540,000 distinct CDR3 sequences, and 20% to 25% are seen once. In total, the top ten clones hold 2.5% to 3% of the sample. Another study also made use of these data, one on T cells expressing NK-cell markers. The second paper further reports: TCR beta cDNA libraries were made by 5'RACE template switching that added a universal primer site and unique molecular identifiers.

Sequencing was performed on CD4+ T cells sorted from PBMCs, taken 11 to 12 days after vaccination. Receptor source: a man over 45 who received an inactivated influenza vaccine. Donor details come from another sample of the same person, matched by shared clones.

The genes are TRBV6-2 or TRBV6-3 and TRBJ2-1, with 12 bases fitting TRBD2. The germline gives CDR1 MNHEY, CDR2 SVGEGT. The CDR3 is 16 residues long. V was pared by 0 bases and J by 10 bases, with 7 bases of the junction left unmatched. CDR3 amino acids: CASSYSRGLAGFEQFF. For the CDR3, the DNA is TGTGCCAGCAGTTACTCGAGAGGACTAGCGGGATTCGAGCAGTTCTTC.

This clonotype was counted only a few times. The chain combines TRBV20-1 with TRBJ2-7; 9 bases agree with TRBD1. Per germline, CDR1 DFQATT and CDR2 SNEGSKA (reference sequence). The CDR3 is 13 amino acids. Trimming took 6 bases from V and 3 from J; bases not matched to a gene: 6. DNA for the CDR3: TGCAGTGCCCCGGGACAGGGAAACTACGAGCAGTACTTC. Translation: CSAPGQGNYEQYF.

This clonotype occurred a few times. V gene TRBV5-1 combines with J gene TRBJ2-7; TRBD1 agrees at 7 bases. The CDR3 runs 13 residues. With V trimmed by 1 base and J by 6 bases, 4 bases remained unmatched. Germline CDR1 is SGHRS and CDR2 is YFSETQ. DNA of the CDR3: TGCGCCAGCAGCTTGAACAGGGGAGCCGAGCAGTACTTC. Its protein is CASSLNRGAEQYF.

This clonotype was observed many times. The chain is built from TRBV7-9 and TRBJ1-1; perhaps TRBD1 as D (5 bases). The CDR3 consists of 14 residues. Between the trimmed V and J ends, which lost 5 bases and 1 base, there was a span of 11 bases. The germline V gene has CDR1 SEHNR and CDR2 FQNEAQ (reference sequence). CDR3 sequence: CASSRNTGNTEAFF. DNA of the CDR3: TGTGCCAGCAGCAGAAACACAGGGAACACTGAAGCTTTCTTT. The full variable domain, with the rest looked up from reference TRBV7-9 and TRBJ1-1, is DTGVSQNPRHKITKRGQNVTFRCDPISEHNRLYWYRQTLGQGPEFLTYFQNEAQLEKSRLLSDRFSAERPKGSFSTLEIQRTEQGDSAMYLCASSRNTGNTEAFFGQGTRLTVV.

The V call is TRBV4-2, the J call TRBJ2-1; 7 bases are a match to TRBD2. In germline, CDR1 is LGHNA, CDR2 YNFKEQ. V dropped 0 bases and J dropped 1; count of bases not matched to a gene: 3. The CDR3 contains 16 residues. CDR3: CASSQELGGSYNEQFF. The DNA of the CDR3 is TGTGCCAGCAGCCAAGAACTGGGGGGGTCCTACAATGAGCAGTTCTTC.

This clonotype has just a few counts. V usage is TRBV20-1 and J usage is TRBJ2-7; TRBD2 matches at 14 bases. Per germline, CDR1 DFQATT and CDR2 SNEGSKA (reference sequence). This CDR3 has 17 amino acids. V gave up 3 bases and J gave up 4 bases; unmatched junction bases: 11. The CDR3 DNA reads as TGCAGTGCTAGTATTGGACTAGCGGGAGGCCCCGGTTACGAGCAGTACTTC. Protein product: CSASIGLAGGPGYEQYF.

This clonotype was seen a few times. This chain links TRBV6-2 or TRBV6-3 with TRBJ2-7; the D gene is possibly TRBD1 (6 bases). V shed 2 bases and J shed 0 bases, with 11 bases lying between them. The CDR3 has 15 residues. CDR1 is MNHEY and CDR2 is SVGEGT in the germline V gene. CDR3 in amino acids: CASSYPQGSSYEQYF. For the CDR3, the DNA is TGTGCCAGCAGTTACCCACAGGGTAGCTCCTACGAGCAGTACTTC.

The chain joins TRBV7-2 to TRBJ2-5, with TRBD2 as a possible D gene (5 bases). Trimming removed 4 bases at V and 5 bases at J, with 8 bases between. This CDR3 contains 12 residues. CDR1 and CDR2 from the germline V gene are SGHTA and FQGNSA. In nucleotides, the CDR3 is TGTGCCAGCAGCTCGGGATGGGAGACCCAGTACTTC. Its translation: CASSSGWETQYF.

V is TRBV12-3 or TRBV12-4 and J is TRBJ1-1; the D gene is possibly TRBD1 (5 bases). The CDR3 contains 13 residues. Trimming took 5 bases from V and 8 from J, leaving 15 bases between them. The CDR3 DNA follows: TGTGCCAGCAGTCCGGGGTCCGGGACGGAAGCTTTCTTT. Amino acids: CASSPGSGTEAFF.

There are many counts of this clonotype. V is TRBV6-1 and J is TRBJ2-2; the match to TRBD2 covers 8 bases. Germline V gene lookup returns CDR1 MNHNS and CDR2 SASEGT. V shed 6 bases, J shed 1 base, and the junction held 1 base outside the gene matches. There are 14 residues in the CDR3. CDR3 nucleotides: TGTGCCAGCAGAACTAGCGGGAACACCGGGGAGCTGTTTTTT. Translation: CASRTSGNTGELFF.

The V and J genes are TRBV19 and TRBJ2-7, with 7 bases aligning to TRBD1. This CDR3 is built from 16 residues. Losses at the gene ends were 3 bases for V and 2 bases for J; bases not matched to a gene: 10. In germline, CDR1 is LNHDA, CDR2 SQIVND (reference sequence). Here the CDR3 reads CASSIGRAGGAYEQYF. CDR3 DNA: TGTGCCAGTAGTATCGGTCGCGCAGGGGGAGCCTACGAGCAGTACTTC.

The chain combines TRBV10-3 with TRBJ1-1, with D maybe TRBD1 (5 bases). V gave up 10 bases and J gave up 3 bases, with 12 bases separating them. Germline CDR1 ENHRY, CDR2 SYGVKD. The CDR3 sequence is 12 residues long. The CDR3 DNA follows: TGTGCCACAAAACAGGAGTACACTGAAGCTTTCTTT. Its translation: CATKQEYTEAFF.

The sample holds a few counts of this clonotype. The chain links TRBV10-3 to TRBJ2-1, with 7 nucleotides matching TRBD2. The CDR3 length is 15 residues. Germline CDR1 reads ENHRY; CDR2 reads SYGVKD. V was pared by 4 bases and J by 3 bases, with 6 bases of the junction left unmatched. The CDR3 is CAISVAGENYNEQFF. CDR3 coding DNA: TGTGCCATCAGTGTGGCGGGGGAGAACTACAATGAGCAGTTCTTC.

This clonotype has ten or more counts. This chain connects TRBV5-1 to TRBJ2-2; 12 bases agree with TRBD1. The J segment lost 3 bases and the V segment lost 4 bases, leaving 4 bases of the junction unmatched. CDR3 size: 16 residues. Germline V gives CDR1 SGHRS, CDR2 YFSETQ. The CDR3 region has the DNA TGCGCCAGCAGCCAGGGGACAGGGGGCTACACCGGGGAGCTGTTTTTT. Residues: CASSQGTGGYTGELFF.

V gene TRBV20-1 combines with J gene TRBJ2-3; the D gene is possibly TRBD1 (6 bases). Germline V CDR1 and CDR2: DFQATT, SNEGSKA (reference sequence). V lost 5 bases and J 6 bases, leaving 21 bases between the germline ends. CDR3 length: 15 amino acids. The CDR3 coding sequence is TGCAGTGCTGAAGCCTACCAACAGGGTTCTGATACGCAGTATTTT. Its translation: CSAEAYQQGSDTQYF.

V usage is TRBV20-1 and J usage is TRBJ2-3; TRBD2 agrees at 7 bases. Germline trimming cut 3 bases from V and 2 bases from J; bases unmatched to any gene: 8. This CDR3 spans 15 amino acids. The germline V gene encodes CDR1 DFQATT and CDR2 SNEGSKA (reference sequence). The DNA of the CDR3 is TGCAGTGCTAGTTTTGCGGGAGAGGCCACAGATACGCAGTATTTT. It codes for CSASFAGEATDTQYF.

This clonotype has a single count. J is TRBJ2-3 and V is TRBV7-2; TRBD2 might be the D (6 bases). This CDR3 has 14 residues. Germline-derived CDR1 and CDR2 are SGHTA and FQGNSA. The V end lost 7 bases, the J end lost 4 bases, and 15 bases lay between the germline ends. The CDR3 coding sequence is TGTGCCAGCACCCCGGGGGTGGGGGCAGATACGCAGTATTTT. It codes for CASTPGVGADTQYF.

This rearrangement joins TRBV6-2 or TRBV6-3 to TRBJ2-1, with TRBD1 identical over 12 bases. V trimming: 8 bases; J trimming: 7 bases; junction bases outside the gene matches: 15. The germline V gene has CDR1 MNHEY and CDR2 SVGEGT. This CDR3 has 17 residues. Written as DNA, the CDR3 is TGTGCCAGCTACCCGAACTGGGGACAGGGGGCTATAAATGAGCAGTTCTTC. This gives the protein CASYPNWGQGAINEQFF.

This clonotype was detected once. The chain combines TRBV23-1 with TRBJ2-1; 8 bases are a match to TRBD2. TRBV23-1 is identified as an open reading frame with a role that is uncertain. The CDR3 extends over 19 amino acids. V lost 6 bases and J lost 2; bases outside the gene matches: 18. Here the CDR3 reads CASRKGGTSFSFPYNEQFF. The DNA for the CDR3 is TGCGCCAGCAGGAAAGGGGGGACTAGTTTTAGCTTCCCCTACAATGAGCAGTTCTTC.

This chain connects TRBV3-1 to TRBJ2-1, with D uncertain. This CDR3 contains 13 residues. With 1 base removed from V and 15 bases from J, the gap between germline ends came to 16 bases. Germline lookup yields CDR1 LGHDT and CDR2 YNNKEL (reference sequence). CDR3 DNA sequence: TGTGCCAGCAGCCAAGCCCCTGGATTAACCCCGTTCTTC. This sequence encodes CASSQAPGLTPFF.

This chain joins TRBV3-1 and TRBJ2-1; D not resolved. This CDR3 has 15 amino acids. Trimming pared 2 bases from V and 4 bases from J, leaving 12 bases between. CDR1 LGHDT and CDR2 YNNKEL come from the germline V gene (reference sequence). The CDR3: CASSQRTARYNEQFF. Here the CDR3 DNA reads TGTGCCAGCAGCCAACGGACGGCCCGATACAATGAGCAGTTCTTC.

The chain couples TRBV28 to TRBJ1-2; 7 bases map to TRBD1. The CDR3 runs to 14 residues. J lost 0 bases, V lost 7 bases, and 5 bases had no gene match. CDR1 is MDHEN, CDR2 SYDVKM, per germline. DNA for the CDR3: TGTGCCAGCACCAGGGGGATTTCTAACTATGGCTACACCTTC. It codes for CASTRGISNYGYTF.

This clonotype was picked up a small number of times. The V and J genes are TRBV30 and TRBJ2-1; weak D call: TRBD1 (7 bases). The CDR3 has 15 residues. Germline loops: CDR1 GTSNPN, CDR2 SVGIG (reference sequence). V was cut by 2 bases and J by 2 bases, with 13 bases left in between. CDR3 coding DNA: TGTGCCTGGAGTCTCCAGGGGGGTGCCTACAATGAGCAGTTCTTC. Amino acids: CAWSLQGGAYNEQFF.

This clonotype was seen a handful of times. The chain combines TRBV5-1 with TRBJ2-1; possible D gene TRBD1, 6 bases. The CDR3 is 16 amino acids. Germline V gene data show CDR1 as SGHRS and CDR2 as YFSETQ. Trimming shortened V by 0 bases and J by 1 base, and 11 bases separated the two germline ends. This chain's CDR3 is CASSLVGRGSYNEQFF. The CDR3 DNA follows: TGCGCCAGCAGCTTGGTCGGCAGGGGATCCTACAATGAGCAGTTCTTC.

The V and J genes are TRBV6-1 and TRBJ2-2, with D unresolved. This CDR3 is 15 amino acids long. The germline CDR1 and CDR2 sequences are MNHNS and SASEGT. Trimming removed 5 bases from V and 0 bases from J, with 10 bases in between. The CDR3 loop reads CASSPQRANTGELFF. The DNA of the CDR3 is TGTGCCAGCAGTCCCCAACGAGCGAACACCGGGGAGCTGTTTTTT.

The J gene is TRBJ1-2, the V gene TRBV5-1; 7 positions match TRBD1. Germline assignment: CDR1 SGHRS and CDR2 YFSETQ. The CDR3 loop spans 14 amino acids. V was clipped by 5 bases and J by 7 bases; unmatched bases: 11. In DNA, the CDR3 is TGCGCCAGCAGAAGCCTAGGACAGGAGGGTGGCTACACCTTC. This sequence encodes CASRSLGQEGGYTF.